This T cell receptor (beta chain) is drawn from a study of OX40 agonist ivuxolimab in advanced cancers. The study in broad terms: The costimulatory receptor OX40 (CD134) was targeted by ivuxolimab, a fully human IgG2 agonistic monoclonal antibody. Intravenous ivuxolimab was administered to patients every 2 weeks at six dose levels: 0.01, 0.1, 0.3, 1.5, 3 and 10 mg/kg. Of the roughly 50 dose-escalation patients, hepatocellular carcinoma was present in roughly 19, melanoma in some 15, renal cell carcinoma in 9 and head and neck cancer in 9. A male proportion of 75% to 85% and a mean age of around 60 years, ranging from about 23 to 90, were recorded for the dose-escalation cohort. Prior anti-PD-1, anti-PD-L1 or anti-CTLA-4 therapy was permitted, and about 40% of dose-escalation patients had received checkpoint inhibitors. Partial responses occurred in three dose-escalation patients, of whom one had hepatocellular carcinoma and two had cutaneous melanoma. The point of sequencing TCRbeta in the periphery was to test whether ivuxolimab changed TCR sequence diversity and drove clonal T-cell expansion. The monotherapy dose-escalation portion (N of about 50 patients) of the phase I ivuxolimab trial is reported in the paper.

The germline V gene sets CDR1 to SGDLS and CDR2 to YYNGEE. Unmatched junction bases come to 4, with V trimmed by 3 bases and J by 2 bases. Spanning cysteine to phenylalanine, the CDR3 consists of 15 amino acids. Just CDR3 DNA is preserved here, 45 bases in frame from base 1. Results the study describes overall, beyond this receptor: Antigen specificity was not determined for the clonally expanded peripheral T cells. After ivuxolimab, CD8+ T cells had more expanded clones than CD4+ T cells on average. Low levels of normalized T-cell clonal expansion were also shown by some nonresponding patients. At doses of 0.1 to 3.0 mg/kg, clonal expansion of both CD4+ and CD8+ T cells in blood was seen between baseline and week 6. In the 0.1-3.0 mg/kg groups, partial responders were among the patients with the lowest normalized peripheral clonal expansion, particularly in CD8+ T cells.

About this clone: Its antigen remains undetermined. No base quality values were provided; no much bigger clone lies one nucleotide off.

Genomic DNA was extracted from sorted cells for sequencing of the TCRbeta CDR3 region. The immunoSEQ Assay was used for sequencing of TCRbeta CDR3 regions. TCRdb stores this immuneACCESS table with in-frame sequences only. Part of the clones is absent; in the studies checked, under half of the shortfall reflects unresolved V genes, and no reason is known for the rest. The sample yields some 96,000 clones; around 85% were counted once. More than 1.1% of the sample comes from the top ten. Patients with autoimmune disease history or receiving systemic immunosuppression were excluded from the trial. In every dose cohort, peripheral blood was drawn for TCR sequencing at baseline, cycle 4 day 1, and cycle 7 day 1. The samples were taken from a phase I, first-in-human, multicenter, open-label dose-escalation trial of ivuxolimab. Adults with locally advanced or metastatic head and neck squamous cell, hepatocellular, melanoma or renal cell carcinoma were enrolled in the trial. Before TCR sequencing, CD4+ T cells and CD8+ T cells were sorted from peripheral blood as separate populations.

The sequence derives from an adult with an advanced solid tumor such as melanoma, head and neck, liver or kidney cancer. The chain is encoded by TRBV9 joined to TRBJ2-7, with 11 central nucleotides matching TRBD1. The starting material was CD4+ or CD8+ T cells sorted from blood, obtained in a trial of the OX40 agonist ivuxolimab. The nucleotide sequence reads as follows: TGTGCCAGCAGCGGTGCGGGACAGGGGGCCTACGAGCAGTACTTC. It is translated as CASSGAGQGAYEQYF. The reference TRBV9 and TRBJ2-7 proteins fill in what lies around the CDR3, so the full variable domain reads DSGVTQTPKHLITATGQRVTLRCSPRSGDLSVYWYQQSLDQGLQFLIQYYNGEERAKGNILERFSAQQFPDLHSELNLSSLELGDSALYFCASSGAGQGAYEQYFGPGTRLTVT.